The 27 T cell receptor beta chains listed next were all sequenced from one sample in a study of T cells after yellow fever vaccination. MiXCR, applied by TCRdb to the 5' RACE reads, yields one record per CDR3 protein. The sample yields under 700,000 distinct CDR3 sequences, about 15% seen once. The material was PBMCs, obtained about 5 days after the first yellow fever vaccination. The receptors derive from a young man who received the YFV17D yellow fever vaccine.

This clonotype was recorded a few times. V gene TRBV6-1 combines with J gene TRBJ2-7, with 8 bases aligning to TRBD1. The germline gives CDR1 MNHNS, CDR2 SASEGT. The CDR3 length is 14 residues. The ends lost 6 bases at V and 6 bases at J; junction bases unmatched: 10. CDR3 nucleotides: TGTGCCAGCAGAAGGGGGACAGGTTCTTCCGAGCAGTACGTC. Amino acid sequence: CASRRGTGSSEQYV.

This clonotype turned up a few times. The chain links TRBV7-2 to TRBJ2-7; no clear D gene. The CDR3 has 12 residues. Germline values: CDR1 SGHTA, CDR2 FQGNSA. V was cut by 4 bases and J by 5 bases, with 9 bases left in between. The CDR3 DNA reads as TGTGCCAGCAGCTCCGACTGGAACGAGCAGTACTTC. This codes for CASSSDWNEQYF.

This clonotype has a handful of counts. The chain joins TRBV12-3 or TRBV12-4 to TRBJ2-5, with D possibly TRBD2 on 6 matching bases. Deletions cut 6 bases from V and 5 bases from J, with 22 bases between. There are 16 residues in the CDR3. This CDR3 is CASRSSGPYLRETQYF. The CDR3 nucleotides read TGTGCCAGCAGGTCAAGCGGGCCTTACCTGAGGGAGACCCAGTACTTC.

This chain connects TRBV19 to TRBJ2-3; D not resolved. Germline-derived CDR1 and CDR2 are LNHDA and SQIVND (reference sequence). The CDR3 has 14 residues. V gave up 2 bases and J gave up 0 bases, with 6 bases separating them. This CDR3 is CASSIKASTDTQYF. CDR3 coding DNA: TGTGCCAGTAGTATAAAGGCTAGCACAGATACGCAGTATTTT.

A few counts support this clonotype. This chain joins TRBV3-1 and TRBJ1-3; 7 bases align to TRBD1. CDR3 length: 15 residues. Germline V gene lookup returns CDR1 LGHDT and CDR2 YNNKEL (reference sequence). With 2 bases clipped from V and 1 base from J, the junction kept 2 bases outside the gene matches. The chain's CDR3 is CASSQTQGSGNTIYF. CDR3 nucleotides: TGTGCCAGCAGCCAAACACAGGGGTCTGGAAACACCATATATTTT. Full variable domain (rest looked up from reference TRBV3-1 and TRBJ1-3): DTAVSQTPKYLVTQMGNDKSIKCEQNLGHDTMYWYKQDSKKFLKIMFSYNNKELIINETVPNRFSPKSPDKAHLNLHINSLELGDSAVYFCASSQTQGSGNTIYFGEGSWLTVV.

This clonotype was counted a few times. This chain joins TRBV5-1 and TRBJ1-1; 7 bases fit TRBD1. V lost 3 bases to trimming and J lost 11 bases; unmatched junction nucleotides: 10. CDR1 is SGHRS and CDR2 is YFSETQ in the germline V gene. The CDR3 is made up of 13 amino acids. The CDR3 reads CASSYWDSRGAFF. CDR3 sequence (DNA): TGCGCCAGCAGCTATTGGGACAGCCGTGGGGCTTTCTTT.

CDR3 sequence (DNA): TGTGCCAGCAGGGGGGGACAGGGCCATCTCCTTGGTGAGCAGTACTTC. Translating gives CASRGGQGHLLGEQYF. The chain links TRBV12-3 or TRBV12-4 to TRBJ2-7, with 9 bases lining up with TRBD1. Losses at the gene ends were 6 bases for V and 7 bases for J; bases not matched to a gene: 16. This CDR3 spans 16 amino acids.

The chain combines TRBV6-5 with TRBJ2-2, with D possibly being TRBD1 or TRBD2 (5 bases each). V lost 3 bases, J lost 4 bases, and 9 bases lay in between. Germline V CDR1 and CDR2: MNHEY, SVGAGI. CDR3 length equals 14 residues. The CDR3 spells CASSYLGTTGELFF. As DNA, the CDR3 is TGTGCCAGCAGTTATCTAGGGACCACCGGGGAGCTGTTTTTT.

This clonotype appeared many times. The chain is built from TRBV5-1 and TRBJ1-1; 7 bases match TRBD1. The CDR3 extends over 14 amino acids. The germline V gene encodes CDR1 SGHRS and CDR2 YFSETQ. The trim removed 2 bases at V and 1 base at J, leaving 2 bases unmatched. CDR3 protein: CASSFRTGNTEAFF. CDR3 nucleotide sequence: TGCGCCAGCAGCTTCCGGACAGGGAACACTGAAGCTTTCTTT.

The V call is TRBV29-1, the J call TRBJ2-2; tentative D call: TRBD2 (5 bases). V was trimmed by 4 bases and J by 5 bases, leaving 8 bases between them. Germline loops: CDR1 SQVTM, CDR2 ANQGSEA. The CDR3 extends over 12 amino acids. CDR3 in amino acids: CSVAGNTGELFF. The CDR3 coding sequence is TGCAGCGTTGCCGGGAATACCGGGGAGCTGTTTTTT.

This clonotype was observed a handful of times. This chain uses TRBV25-1 with TRBJ2-6; D is ambiguous. Trimming stripped 2 bases from V and 0 bases from J, with 5 bases between. Germline V gene sequence: CDR1 MGHDK, CDR2 SYGVNS. This CDR3 spans 15 amino acids. CDR3 DNA sequence: TGTGCCAGCAGTGAACTCACCTCTGGGGCCAACGTCCTGACTTTC. Protein: CASSELTSGANVLTF.

This clonotype was detected a few times. The chain carries TRBV2 and TRBJ2-6, with D unresolved. This CDR3 has 15 residues. Germline V CDR1 and CDR2: SNHLY, FYNNEI. Trimming took 6 bases from V and 1 from J, leaving 10 bases between them. The CDR3 coding sequence is TGTGCCAGCAGGATACAGAAATCTGGGGCCAACGTCCTGACTTTC. It translates to CASRIQKSGANVLTF.

This sequence joins TRBV9 and TRBJ2-2, with 7 bases lining up with TRBD2. CDR3 length: 12 residues. Germline V gene lookup returns CDR1 SGDLS and CDR2 YYNGEE. Unmatched junction bases numbered 0, after V lost 3 bases and J lost 7 bases. This CDR3 is CASSGEGGELFF. Here the CDR3 DNA reads TGTGCCAGCAGCGGGGAGGGCGGGGAGCTGTTTTTT.

This clonotype has a handful of counts. V usage is TRBV14 and J usage is TRBJ1-2; 11 positions agree with TRBD1. The junction had 5 bases not matched to a gene; V was cut back by 0 bases and J by 5 bases. The CDR3 length is 16 residues. Per germline, CDR1 SGHDN and CDR2 FVKESK. The CDR3 loop reads CASSQDKGTGGYGYTF. The CDR3 DNA follows: TGTGCCAGCAGCCAAGACAAGGGGACAGGGGGTTATGGCTACACCTTC.

The sample holds many counts of this clonotype. The gene calls are TRBV5-6 and TRBJ2-5, with D maybe TRBD1 (7 bases). Germline assignment: CDR1 SGHDT and CDR2 YYEEEE. The CDR3 extends over 13 amino acids. Trimming removed 4 bases at V and 5 bases at J, with 12 bases between. CDR3 amino acids: CASSGDSGETQYF. The DNA for the CDR3 is TGTGCCAGCAGCGGGGACAGCGGGGAGACCCAGTACTTC.

This clonotype appeared a few times. One end of the junction fails to match germline, which may point to a read error. J is TRBJ2-1 and V is TRBV12-3 or TRBV12-4; maybe TRBD2 (6 bases). The CDR3 contains 13 residues. The CDR3 DNA follows: TGTGCCAGCAGTATAGCGGCTATCAATGAGCAGTTCTTC. This gives the protein CASSIAAINEQFF.

The V call is TRBV6-5, the J call TRBJ2-7; 9 bases fit TRBD1. Germline V CDR1 and CDR2: MNHEY, SVGAGI. Unmatched junction bases numbered 14, after V lost 7 bases and J lost 7 bases. This CDR3 contains 15 residues. Written as DNA, the CDR3 is TGTGCCAGCAATTCACCGGGACAGGGTTGGGGAGAGCAGTACTTC. Translated: CASNSPGQGWGEQYF.

The chain combines TRBV6-2 or TRBV6-3 with TRBJ1-2; D perhaps matches TRBD1 (6 bases). Trimming stripped 2 bases from V and 7 bases from J, with 11 bases between. The CDR3 length is 13 residues. CDR1 is MNHEY and CDR2 is SVGEGT in the germline V gene. The CDR3 DNA follows: TGTGCCAGCAGTTACGTGGACAGCAGTGGCTACACCTTC. It translates to CASSYVDSSGYTF.

This clonotype was found a few times. V usage is TRBV6-2 or TRBV6-3 and J usage is TRBJ1-2; D call uncertain. CDR1 is MNHEY, CDR2 SVGEGT, per germline. This CDR3 comprises 14 residues. V lost 0 bases to trimming and J lost 4 bases, with 9 bases between them. DNA of the CDR3: TGTGCCAGCAGTTACTCTTACGATGGCTATGGCTACACCTTC. It codes for CASSYSYDGYGYTF.

This clonotype was recorded a few times. This chain connects TRBV4-2 to TRBJ2-5, with 8 bases matching TRBD2. The germline CDR1 and CDR2 sequences are LGHNA and YNFKEQ. The CDR3 loop spans 14 amino acids. J lost 4 bases, V lost 4 bases, and 5 bases had no gene match. The DNA for the CDR3 is TGTGCCAGCAGCCTTATAGCGGGGTCAGAGACCCAGTACTTC. Translation: CASSLIAGSETQYF.

Comments on this clonotype: Being one base from a much bigger clone, this may be a read error. The chain combines TRBV4-1 with TRBJ2-7; 7 nucleotides match TRBD2. Germline V gene lookup returns CDR1 MGHRA and CDR2 YSYEKL. CDR3 length: 15 amino acids. The V and J ends lost 0 bases and 7 bases, in that order; junction bases with no gene match: 9. Here the CDR3 reads CASSQEGGGGGEQYV. CDR3 DNA sequence: TGCGCCAGCAGCCAAGAGGGTGGCGGGGGTGGTGAGCAGTACGTC.

The table lists this clonotype with a few counts. The chain carries TRBV24-1 and TRBJ2-1; 7 bases fit TRBD1. Germline lookup yields CDR1 KGHDR and CDR2 SFDVKD. The CDR3 sequence is 15 residues long. V lost 2 bases to trimming and J lost 2 bases; unmatched junction nucleotides: 2. The CDR3 DNA reads TGTGCCACCAGTGATTACAGGGGCGCCTACAATGAGCAGTTCTTC. It yields the protein CATSDYRGAYNEQFF.

The genes are TRBV11-2 and TRBJ2-1; D gene unclear. Germline CDR1 SGHAT, CDR2 FQNNGV. CDR3 size: 15 residues. Trimming removed 1 base from V and 4 bases from J, with 11 bases in between. CDR3 sequence reads: CASSLGVARYNEQFF. CDR3 sequence (DNA): TGTGCCAGCAGCTTAGGGGTGGCGAGATACAATGAGCAGTTCTTC.

V usage is TRBV20-1 and J usage is TRBJ2-7; 10 bases agree with TRBD1. CDR1 DFQATT and CDR2 SNEGSKA come from the germline V gene (reference sequence). CDR3 length equals 12 residues. The V segment lost 6 bases and the J segment 3 bases; nucleotides outside the gene matches: 2. The CDR3 nucleotides are TGCAGTGCAGGGACAGGGGACTACGAGCAGTACTTC. Translating gives CSAGTGDYEQYF.

This clonotype was counted only a few times. J is TRBJ1-6 and V is TRBV5-1; D is ambiguous. V was pared by 4 bases and J by 9 bases, with 20 bases between. Germline CDR1 and CDR2: SGHRS and YFSETQ. CDR3 size: 16 residues. CDR3 nucleotide sequence: TGCGCCAGCAGCCCGTGGAAAGTCATGTCGGGTTCACCCCTCCACTTT. Protein sequence: CASSPWKVMSGSPLHF.

In its sample, this clonotype was seen a few times. The genes are TRBV7-2 and TRBJ1-2; no firm D call. The V gene's germline CDR1 is SGHTA and CDR2 FQGNSA. The V gene lost 1 base and the J gene lost 8 bases, with 14 bases spanning the gap. The CDR3 extends over 14 amino acids. CDR3: CASSLGSGGRGYTF. CDR3 DNA sequence: TGTGCCAGCAGCTTAGGATCGGGTGGACGGGGCTACACCTTC.

A few counts support this clonotype. The chain is built from TRBV6-2 or TRBV6-3 and TRBJ1-5, with 7 bases that match TRBD1. Germline CDR1 and CDR2: MNHEY and SVGEGT. Trimming removed 6 bases from V and 0 bases from J; junction bases left unmatched: 2. The CDR3 is 14 amino acids. The CDR3 sequence: CASRGTDSNQPQHF. The DNA for the CDR3 is TGTGCCAGCAGGGGGACAGATAGCAATCAGCCCCAGCATTTT.